This TCR beta chain was recovered during a study of T cell responses to AZD1222 COVID-19 vaccine. The germline gives CDR1 MNHEY, CDR2 SMNVEV (reference sequence). After removal of 7 bases from V and 0 bases from J, the junction contained 14 bases not matched to a gene. CDR3 length: 17 amino acids. TCRdb's copy holds only in-frame clones and misses some; the assay was immunoSEQ multiplex PCR. The table includes 150,000 to 180,000 clones, 80% to 90% detected once. Study-wide results and caveats: Vaccine-associated CD4 TCRs ranged over spike, dominating at 160-218 and 743-854.

This clone was detected a few times. The antigen is undetermined. This TCR derives from an adult who received the AZD1222 COVID-19 vaccine. The sample in question was peripheral blood, obtained 28 days after the second AZD1222 dose. The chain couples TRBV27 to TRBJ2-7, with 8 bases aligning to TRBD2. CDR3 in amino acids: CASINGRVRAHSYEQYF. The DNA of the CDR3 is TGTGCCAGCATAAACGGGAGGGTCCGAGCCCACTCCTACGAGCAGTACTTC.